This T cell receptor beta chain was recovered during a study of beta chain features in type 1 diabetes. The study's findings and limits: When Type 1 diabetes patients were examined, their TCRB CDR3s proved moderately but significantly shorter in all four CD4+ subsets.

The germline gives CDR1 LGHNA, CDR2 YNFKEQ. The CDR3 has 14 residues. The V and J ends lost 1 base and 4 bases respectively, with 10 bases between them. One heparinised draw of blood, averaging approximately 110 mL, came from each donor. A remark on this clone: Its antigen is still unknown.

Sequenced material consisted of expressed TCRB transcripts (all of the isolated RNA was reverse transcribed). Some clones are missing from TCRdb's copy, which holds only in-frame ones; the method was immunoSEQ multiplex PCR. The table lists about 710,000 clones, more than 12% of them singletons. The chain combines TRBV4-2 with TRBJ1-2; D gene unclear. The receptor was isolated from a man aged 18 to 29 with type 1 diabetes. The sample was naive CD4+ T cells from blood. CDR3 protein: CASSQAGRVYGYTF. The CDR3 bases are TGTGCCAGCAGCCAAGCGGGCAGAGTCTATGGCTACACCTTC.